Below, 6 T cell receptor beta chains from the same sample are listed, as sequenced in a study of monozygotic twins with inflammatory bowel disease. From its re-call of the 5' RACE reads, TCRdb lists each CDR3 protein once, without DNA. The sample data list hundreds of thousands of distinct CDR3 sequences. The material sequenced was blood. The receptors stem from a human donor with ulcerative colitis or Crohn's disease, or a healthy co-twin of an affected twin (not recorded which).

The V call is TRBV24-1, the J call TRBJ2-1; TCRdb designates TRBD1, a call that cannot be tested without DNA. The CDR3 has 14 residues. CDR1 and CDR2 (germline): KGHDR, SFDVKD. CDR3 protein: CATSDLRGSNEQFF.

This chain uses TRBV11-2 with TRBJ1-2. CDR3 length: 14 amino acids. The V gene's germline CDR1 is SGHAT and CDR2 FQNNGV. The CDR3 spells CASSLSSGYYGYTF.

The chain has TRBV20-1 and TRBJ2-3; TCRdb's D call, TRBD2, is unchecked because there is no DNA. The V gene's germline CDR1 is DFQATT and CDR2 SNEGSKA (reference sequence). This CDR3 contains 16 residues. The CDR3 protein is CSVLTGVAGGPDTQYF.

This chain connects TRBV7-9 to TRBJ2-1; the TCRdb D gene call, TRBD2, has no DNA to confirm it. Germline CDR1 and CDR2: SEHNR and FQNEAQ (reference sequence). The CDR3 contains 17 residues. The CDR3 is CASSSLPATSGNDEQFF.

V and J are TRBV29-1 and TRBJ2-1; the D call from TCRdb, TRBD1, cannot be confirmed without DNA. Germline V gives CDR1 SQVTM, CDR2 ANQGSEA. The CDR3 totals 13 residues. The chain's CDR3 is CSVRGRNYNEQFF.

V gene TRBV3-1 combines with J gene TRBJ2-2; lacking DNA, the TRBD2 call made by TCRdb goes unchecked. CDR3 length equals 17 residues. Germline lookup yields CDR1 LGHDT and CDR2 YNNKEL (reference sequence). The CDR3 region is CASSQERLAGGTGELFF.